These T cell receptor beta chains were read from a single sample in a study of OX40 agonist ivuxolimab in advanced cancers. Sequencing was performed with immunoSEQ multiplex PCR; in TCRdb, only in-frame clones are kept and a portion is missing. The table records tens of thousands of clones, 70% to 85% of them present only once. The sample in question was CD4+ or CD8+ T cells sorted from blood, obtained in a trial of the OX40 agonist ivuxolimab. These receptors originate from an adult with an advanced solid tumor such as melanoma, head and neck, liver or kidney cancer. Both conserved end residues are part of each CDR3. The D gene is left open where the match is weak. Not all rows give a size; the values are once, few, many and, for expanded clones, a class.

j_call: TRBJ2-7
v_call: TRBV6-1
d_call: TRBD2
clone_size: .
cdr3_aa: CASRDLGEGEQYF
cdr3_nt: TGTGCCAGCAGAGACCTGGGGGAGGGGGAGCAGTACTTC

j_call: TRBJ2-2
v_call: TRBV6-6
d_call: .
clone_size: .
cdr3_aa: CASSYRDTGELFF
cdr3_nt: TGTGCCAGCAGCTACAGGGATACCGGGGAGCTGTTTTTT

j_call: TRBJ1-1
v_call: TRBV10-2
d_call: .
clone_size: .
cdr3_aa: CASSEPVGRGKVNTEAFF
cdr3_nt: TGCGCCAGCAGTGAGCCCGTGGGGAGGGGGAAGGTGAACACTGAAGCTTTCTTT

j_call: TRBJ2-1
v_call: TRBV28
d_call: .
clone_size: .
cdr3_aa: CASSSPYVNYNEQFF
cdr3_nt: TGTGCCAGCAGTTCCCCGTATGTGAACTACAATGAGCAGTTCTTC

j_call: TRBJ1-5
v_call: TRBV28
d_call: .
clone_size: .
cdr3_aa: CASRESNQPQHF
cdr3_nt: TGTGCCAGCAGGGAGAGTAATCAGCCCCAGCATTTT

j_call: TRBJ1-6
v_call: TRBV6-5
d_call: TRBD1
clone_size: .
cdr3_aa: CASSWTGRNSPLHF
cdr3_nt: TGTGCCAGCAGCTGGACAGGGAGAAATTCACCCCTCCACTTT

j_call: TRBJ2-3
v_call: TRBV5-1
d_call: TRBD2
clone_size: .
cdr3_aa: CASSISGRTDTQYF
cdr3_nt: TGCGCCAGCAGCATTAGCGGGAGAACAGATACGCAGTATTTT

j_call: TRBJ2-1
v_call: TRBV7-9
d_call: TRBD2
clone_size: once
cdr3_aa: CASSLRAGGKDEQFF
cdr3_nt: TGTGCCAGCAGCTTAAGGGCGGGAGGGAAAGATGAGCAGTTCTTC

j_call: TRBJ2-2
v_call: TRBV10-1
d_call: .
clone_size: .
cdr3_aa: CASRAFTGELFF
cdr3_nt: TGCGCCAGCAGGGCCTTCACCGGGGAGCTGTTTTTT

j_call: TRBJ2-1
v_call: TRBV7-9
d_call: TRBD2
clone_size: .
cdr3_aa: CASSLGAGGESYNEQFF
cdr3_nt: TGTGCCAGCAGCTTAGGGGCGGGAGGGGAGTCCTACAATGAGCAGTTCTTC

j_call: TRBJ2-3
v_call: TRBV11-2
d_call: TRBD2
clone_size: .
cdr3_aa: CASSPGTSENTDTQYF
cdr3_nt: TGTGCCAGCAGCCCAGGGACTAGCGAGAACACAGATACGCAGTATTTT

j_call: TRBJ2-6
v_call: TRBV5-6
d_call: .
clone_size: .
cdr3_aa: CASSSTGANVLTF
cdr3_nt: TGTGCCAGCAGCTCCACTGGAGCCAACGTCCTGACTTTC

j_call: TRBJ2-7
v_call: TRBV28
d_call: TRBD1
clone_size: .
cdr3_aa: CASSLSRTGGDEQYF
cdr3_nt: TGTGCCAGCAGTTTATCTAGGACAGGGGGCGACGAGCAGTACTTC

j_call: TRBJ2-7
v_call: TRBV5-1
d_call: .
clone_size: .
cdr3_aa: CASSQDSWASYEQYF
cdr3_nt: TGCGCCAGCAGCCAAGACAGTTGGGCCTCCTACGAGCAGTACTTC

j_call: TRBJ2-1
v_call: TRBV5-4
d_call: .
clone_size: .
cdr3_aa: CASSKRGDEQFF
cdr3_nt: TGTGCCAGCAGCAAAAGGGGGGATGAGCAGTTCTTC

j_call: TRBJ2-7
v_call: TRBV7-2
d_call: TRBD2
clone_size: .
cdr3_aa: CASSLGLAYEQYF
cdr3_nt: TGTGCCAGCAGCTTGGGACTAGCATACGAGCAGTACTTC

j_call: TRBJ2-5
v_call: TRBV28
d_call: .
clone_size: .
cdr3_aa: CASSGPGETQYF
cdr3_nt: TGTGCCAGCAGTGGCCCAGGAGAGACCCAGTACTTC

j_call: TRBJ2-1
v_call: TRBV27
d_call: .
clone_size: .
cdr3_aa: CASSSWARRNEQFF
cdr3_nt: TGTGCCAGCAGTTCTTGGGCCCGGAGGAATGAGCAGTTCTTC

j_call: TRBJ2-3
v_call: TRBV28
d_call: .
clone_size: .
cdr3_aa: CASTSRRRGGDTQYF
cdr3_nt: TGTGCCAGCACTTCACGGAGGAGGGGGGGAGATACGCAGTATTTT

j_call: TRBJ1-1
v_call: TRBV6-5
d_call: .
clone_size: few
cdr3_aa: CASSSGTETGAFF
cdr3_nt: TGTGCCAGCAGTTCCGGGACCGAGACGGGAGCTTTCTTT

j_call: TRBJ2-7
v_call: TRBV13
d_call: TRBD2
clone_size: .
cdr3_aa: CASSLAASGRYEQYF
cdr3_nt: TGTGCCAGCAGCTTAGCGGCTAGCGGGAGGTACGAGCAGTACTTC

j_call: TRBJ2-1
v_call: TRBV9
d_call: .
clone_size: .
cdr3_aa: CASSSPGLSSYNEQFF
cdr3_nt: TGTGCCAGCAGCTCCCCGGGACTGAGCTCCTACAATGAGCAGTTCTTC

j_call: TRBJ2-1
v_call: TRBV2
d_call: .
clone_size: .
cdr3_aa: CASSRSYNEQFF
cdr3_nt: TGTGCCAGCAGTAGGTCCTACAATGAGCAGTTCTTC

j_call: TRBJ2-3
v_call: TRBV7-2
d_call: .
clone_size: .
cdr3_aa: CASSSTSDTQYF
cdr3_nt: TGTGCCAGCAGCTCCACGTCAGATACGCAGTATTTT

j_call: TRBJ1-1
v_call: TRBV6-1
d_call: .
clone_size: .
cdr3_aa: CASSLWDRRNTEAFF
cdr3_nt: TGTGCCAGCAGTCTATGGGACCGAAGGAACACTGAAGCTTTCTTT